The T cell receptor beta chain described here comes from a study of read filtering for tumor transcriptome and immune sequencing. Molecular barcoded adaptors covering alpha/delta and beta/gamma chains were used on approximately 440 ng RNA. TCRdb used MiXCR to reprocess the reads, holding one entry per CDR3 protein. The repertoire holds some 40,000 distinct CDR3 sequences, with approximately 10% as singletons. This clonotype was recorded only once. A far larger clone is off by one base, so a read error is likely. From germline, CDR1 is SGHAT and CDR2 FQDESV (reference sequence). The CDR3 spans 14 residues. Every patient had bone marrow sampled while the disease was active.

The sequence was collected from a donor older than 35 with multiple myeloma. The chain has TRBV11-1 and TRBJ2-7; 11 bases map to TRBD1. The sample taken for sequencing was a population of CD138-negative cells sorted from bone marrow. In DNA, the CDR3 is TGTGCCAGCAGCTTGGGGACAGGGGGTTACGGGCAGTACTTC. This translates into CASSLGTGGYGQYF.